This T cell receptor beta chain was found in a study of blood T cell repertoires in COVID-19. The CDR3 is made up of 15 amino acids. Germline V gene sequence: CDR1 MGHRA, CDR2 YSYEKL. V lost 1 base and J lost 5; bases outside the gene matches: 4. Authors' analysis steps: The assay estimated nucleated cells by amplifying reference gene primers. Clones were sequenced by immunoSEQ multiplex PCR, and TCRdb holds only the in-frame ones, with some missing. The DNA gave D and trimming, while V, J and clone size come from that table. The data hold hundreds of thousands of clones, with approximately 92% observed a single time.

This clonotype originated in a man aged 30 to 45 who had recovered from COVID-19. The rearrangement links TRBV4-1 to TRBJ1-5; 8 nucleotides line up with TRBD1. Sequencing was done on a sample of PBMCs or T cells enriched from blood (not recorded which). The CDR3: CASSQGTGKYQPQHF. In DNA form, the CDR3 reads TGCGCCAGCAGCCAAGGGACAGGGAAATATCAGCCCCAGCATTTT.